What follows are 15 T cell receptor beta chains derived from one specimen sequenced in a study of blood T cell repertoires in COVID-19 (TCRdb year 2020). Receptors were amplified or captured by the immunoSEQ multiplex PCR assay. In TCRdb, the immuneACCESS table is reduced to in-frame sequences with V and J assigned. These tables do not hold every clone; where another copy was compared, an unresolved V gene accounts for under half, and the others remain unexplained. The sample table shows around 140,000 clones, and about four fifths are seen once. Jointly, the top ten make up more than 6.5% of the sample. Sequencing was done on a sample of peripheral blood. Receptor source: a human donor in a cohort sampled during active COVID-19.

The CDR3 nucleotides are TGTGCCAGCAGCTACCCGGGACAGGAGAGTGAGCAGTACTTC. This codes for CASSYPGQESEQYF. This chain joins TRBV7-8 and TRBJ2-7; 8 nucleotides agree with TRBD1. Germline trimming cut 4 bases from V and 7 bases from J; bases unmatched to any gene: 9. The CDR3 totals 14 residues. Germline V lookup: CDR1 SGHVS, CDR2 FQNEAQ.

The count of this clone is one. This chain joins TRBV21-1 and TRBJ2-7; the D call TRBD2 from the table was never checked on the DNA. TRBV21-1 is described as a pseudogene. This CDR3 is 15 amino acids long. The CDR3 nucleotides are TGTGCCAGCAGCAAAGCCTCCACTAGGAAGCTAGAGCAGTACTTC. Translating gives CASSKASTRKLEQYF.

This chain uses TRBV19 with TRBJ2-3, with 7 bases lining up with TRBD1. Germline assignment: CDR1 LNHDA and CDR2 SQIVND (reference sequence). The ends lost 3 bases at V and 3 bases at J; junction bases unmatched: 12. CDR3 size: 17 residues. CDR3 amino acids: CASSISRGGGGTDTQYF. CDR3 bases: TGTGCCAGTAGTATCTCACGAGGGGGCGGCGGAACAGATACGCAGTATTTT.

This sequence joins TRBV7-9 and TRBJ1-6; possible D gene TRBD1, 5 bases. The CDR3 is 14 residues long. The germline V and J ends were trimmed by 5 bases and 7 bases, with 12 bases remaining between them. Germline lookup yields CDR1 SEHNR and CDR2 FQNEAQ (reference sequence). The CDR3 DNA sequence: TGTGCCAGCAGCGTCCGGGACTTAAATTCACCCCTCCACTTT. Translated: CASSVRDLNSPLHF.

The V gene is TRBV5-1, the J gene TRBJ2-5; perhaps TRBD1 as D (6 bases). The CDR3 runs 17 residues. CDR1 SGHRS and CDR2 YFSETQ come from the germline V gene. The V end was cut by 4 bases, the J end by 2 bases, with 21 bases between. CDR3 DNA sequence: TGCGCCAGCAGCCCGGGGATTGTTGGGACACTTCAAGAGACCCAGTACTTC. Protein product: CASSPGIVGTLQETQYF.

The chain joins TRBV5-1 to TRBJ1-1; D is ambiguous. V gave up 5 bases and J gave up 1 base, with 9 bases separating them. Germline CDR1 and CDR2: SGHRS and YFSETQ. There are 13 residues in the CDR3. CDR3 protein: CASSREGNTEAFF. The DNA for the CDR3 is TGCGCCAGCAGTCGCGAGGGGAACACTGAAGCTTTCTTT.

CDR3 coding DNA: TGTGCCAGCAGTGAACCTACAGGGGTCTCCTACGAGCAGTACTTC. Translation: CASSEPTGVSYEQYF. The J gene is TRBJ2-7, the V gene TRBV6-1; 7 bases map to TRBD1. CDR1 is MNHNS, CDR2 SASEGT, per germline. With 2 bases clipped from V and 0 bases from J, the junction kept 4 bases outside the gene matches. This CDR3 spans 15 amino acids.

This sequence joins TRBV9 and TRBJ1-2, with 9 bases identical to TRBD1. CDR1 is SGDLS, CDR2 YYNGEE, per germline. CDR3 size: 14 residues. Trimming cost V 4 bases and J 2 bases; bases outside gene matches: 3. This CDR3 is CASSFGQGNYGYTF. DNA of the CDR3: TGTGCCAGCAGCTTTGGACAGGGGAACTATGGCTACACCTTC.

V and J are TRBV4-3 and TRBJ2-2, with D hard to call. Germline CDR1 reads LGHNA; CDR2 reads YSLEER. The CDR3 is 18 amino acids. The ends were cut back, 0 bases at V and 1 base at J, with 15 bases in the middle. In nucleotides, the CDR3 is TGCGCCAGCAGCCAAGAGGCGGCAGCCGCTCTGAACACCGGGGAGCTGTTTTTT. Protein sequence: CASSQEAAAALNTGELFF.

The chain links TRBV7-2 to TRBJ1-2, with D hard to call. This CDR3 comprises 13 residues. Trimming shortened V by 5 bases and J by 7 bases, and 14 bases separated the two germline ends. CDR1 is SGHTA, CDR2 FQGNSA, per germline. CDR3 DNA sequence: TGTGCCAGCAGCCCCCAAGAGAATTTTGGCTACACCTTC. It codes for CASSPQENFGYTF.

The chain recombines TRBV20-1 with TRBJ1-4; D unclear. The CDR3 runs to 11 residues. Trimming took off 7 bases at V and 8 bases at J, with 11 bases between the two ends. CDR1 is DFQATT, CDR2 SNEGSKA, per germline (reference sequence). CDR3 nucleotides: TGCAGTGTCTACGCGGGGGAAAAACTGTTTTTT. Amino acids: CSVYAGEKLFF.

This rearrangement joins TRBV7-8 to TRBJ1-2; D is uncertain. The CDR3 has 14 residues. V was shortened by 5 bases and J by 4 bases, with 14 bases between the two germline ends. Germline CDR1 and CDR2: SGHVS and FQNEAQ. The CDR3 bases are TGTGCCAGCAGCCCCGGTAGCACCAGCTATGGCTACACCTTC. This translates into CASSPGSTSYGYTF.

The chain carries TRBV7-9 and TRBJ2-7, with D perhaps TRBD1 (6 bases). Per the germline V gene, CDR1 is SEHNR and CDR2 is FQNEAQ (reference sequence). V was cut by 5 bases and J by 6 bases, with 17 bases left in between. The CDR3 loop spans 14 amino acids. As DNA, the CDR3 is TGTGCCAGCAGCACTACAGGGTCTGGGGGCGAGCAGTACTTC. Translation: CASSTTGSGGEQYF.

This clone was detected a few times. DNA for the CDR3: TGTGCCAGCAGCTTAAGGGAGGGGCACTCCTACGAGCAGTACTTC. It yields the protein CASSLREGHSYEQYF. The chain recombines TRBV7-6 with TRBJ2-7, with 7 nucleotides matching TRBD2. Unmatched junction bases numbered 4, after V lost 2 bases and J lost 0 bases. This CDR3 comprises 15 residues. Germline-derived CDR1 and CDR2 are SGHVS and FNYEAQ.

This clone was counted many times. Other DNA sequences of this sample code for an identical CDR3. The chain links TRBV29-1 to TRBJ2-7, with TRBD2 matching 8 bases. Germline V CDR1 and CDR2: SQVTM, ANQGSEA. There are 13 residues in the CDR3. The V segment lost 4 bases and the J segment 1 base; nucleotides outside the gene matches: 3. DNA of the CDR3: TGCAGCGTTGCGGGACTAGGGTCCTACGAGCAGTACTTC. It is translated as CSVAGLGSYEQYF.